This passage covers 16 T cell receptor beta chains from one sample sequenced in a study of T-cell memory formation after mild COVID-19. A single record per CDR3 protein comes from TCRdb applying MiXCR to the 5' RACE reads. The sample records more than 350,000 distinct CDR3 sequences, over 20% being singletons. Sequencing was done on a sample of PBMCs or a T cell subset sorted from them (not recorded which). The receptor set was obtained from an adult woman who had mild COVID-19 (a few samples of this study predate the infection). Cell type and time point are not known.

The chain recombines TRBV7-3 with TRBJ2-2; D may be TRBD2 (5 bases). V shed 4 bases and J shed 1 base, with 13 bases lying between them. The CDR3 loop spans 16 amino acids. CDR1 and CDR2 from the germline V gene are SGHTA and FQGTGA. This chain's CDR3 is CASSSSSTMNTGELFF. The CDR3 DNA sequence: TGTGCCAGCAGCTCCTCATCGACTATGAACACCGGGGAGCTGTTTTTT.

V is TRBV5-1 and J is TRBJ1-2; D is perhaps TRBD1 (5 bases). Per the germline V gene, CDR1 is SGHRS and CDR2 is YFSETQ. The length of the CDR3 is 16 residues. The ends were cut back, 0 bases at V and 5 bases at J, with 17 bases in the middle. The CDR3 DNA sequence: TGCGCCAGCAGCTTGGACCCGGGTGGGACTGGATATGGCTACACCTTC. It codes for CASSLDPGGTGYGYTF.

This clonotype was counted only a few times. V usage is TRBV12-3 or TRBV12-4 and J usage is TRBJ2-5; 8 nucleotides align to TRBD1. V trimming: 6 bases; J trimming: 4 bases; junction bases outside the gene matches: 10. The CDR3 extends over 15 amino acids. The CDR3 nucleotides are TGTGCCAGCAGGGGCCCCCCAGGGGGCGCAGAGACCCAGTACTTC. This translates into CASRGPPGGAETQYF.

This chain connects TRBV5-1 to TRBJ2-1; 11 nucleotides match TRBD2. The germline gives CDR1 SGHRS, CDR2 YFSETQ. With V trimmed by 0 bases and J by 7 bases, 3 bases remained unmatched. This CDR3 region has 15 residues. Here the CDR3 reads CASSLASGGWNEQFF. CDR3 DNA sequence: TGCGCCAGCAGCTTGGCTAGCGGGGGGTGGAATGAGCAGTTCTTC.

This clonotype appeared a few times. The rearrangement joins TRBV7-6 to TRBJ2-5, with 8 bases that match TRBD1. This CDR3 spans 16 amino acids. V shed 5 bases and J 5 bases; nucleotides not matched to a gene: 13. The V gene's germline CDR1 is SGHVS and CDR2 FNYEAQ. The CDR3 loop reads CASSKGQGAIVETQYF. CDR3 coding DNA: TGTGCCAGCAGCAAAGGCCAGGGGGCTATTGTCGAGACCCAGTACTTC.

The CDR3 coding sequence is TGCGCCAGCAGCACCGCCGGGACTGCCAACACCGGGGAGCTGTTTTTT. Translation gives CASSTAGTANTGELFF. This rearrangement joins TRBV4-1 to TRBJ2-2, with a possible D match to TRBD2 (6 bases). Germline CDR1 is MGHRA and CDR2 is YSYEKL. The CDR3 is 16 amino acids. Trimming shortened V by 5 bases and J by 2 bases, and 15 bases separated the two germline ends.

The chain uses TRBV7-3 and TRBJ2-1; 9 bases map to TRBD2. The J segment lost 0 bases and the V segment lost 5 bases, leaving 5 bases of the junction unmatched. In germline, CDR1 is SGHTA, CDR2 FQGTGA. CDR3 length equals 16 residues. CDR3 in amino acids: CASSPRAGGSYNEQFF. CDR3 in DNA: TGTGCCAGCAGCCCCCGAGCGGGAGGCTCCTACAATGAGCAGTTCTTC.

The V call is TRBV6-2 or TRBV6-3, the J call TRBJ2-7; D is perhaps TRBD2 (6 bases). This CDR3 is built from 14 residues. Deletions cut 6 bases from V and 6 bases from J, with 18 bases between. Germline V gene sequence: CDR1 MNHEY, CDR2 SVGEGT. This CDR3 reads CASSDGLASGEQYF. The CDR3 DNA sequence: TGTGCCAGCAGCGACGGGCTAGCGAGCGGCGAGCAGTACTTC.

This clonotype was found a few times. The chain carries TRBV3-1 and TRBJ1-5; a weak D match, TRBD1 (5 bases). The V end lost 1 base, the J end lost 6 bases, and 10 bases lay between the germline ends. The germline CDR1 and CDR2 sequences are LGHDT and YNNKEL (reference sequence). This CDR3 region has 14 residues. The CDR3 spells CASSQAGFGQPQHF. The CDR3 nucleotides are TGTGCCAGCAGCCAAGCAGGGTTCGGTCAGCCCCAGCATTTT.

This clonotype showed up just once. The chain recombines TRBV10-3 with TRBJ2-1; TRBD2 matches 7 bases. Looked up from germline, CDR1 is ENHRY and CDR2 is SYGVKD. V lost 2 bases to trimming and J lost 10 bases; unmatched junction nucleotides: 2. The CDR3 loop spans 12 amino acids. The CDR3 nucleotides are TGTGCCATCAGTGAGCGGGGGGACGAGCAGTTCTTC. It translates to CAISERGDEQFF.

The chain combines TRBV7-2 with TRBJ2-5; TRBD2 agrees at 9 bases. This CDR3 comprises 15 residues. Germline lookup yields CDR1 SGHTA and CDR2 FQGNSA. After removal of 2 bases from V and 5 bases from J, the junction contained 6 bases not matched to a gene. The CDR3 coding sequence is TGTGCCAGCAGCTTAACGGGACTAGCATTGGAGACCCAGTACTTC. Translated: CASSLTGLALETQYF.

The V call is TRBV6-1, the J call TRBJ1-5, with D perhaps TRBD1 (6 bases). Trimming pared 1 base from V and 9 bases from J, leaving 13 bases between. CDR1 MNHNS and CDR2 SASEGT come from the germline V gene. The CDR3 extends over 14 amino acids. The CDR3 coding sequence is TGTGCCAGCAGTGAAGAGGGGGGTGGATTGCCCCAGCATTTT. Its protein is CASSEEGGGLPQHF.

The chain combines TRBV7-8 with TRBJ2-5; D might be TRBD1 (6 bases). This CDR3 is 15 amino acids long. Trimming pared 5 bases from V and 5 bases from J, leaving 18 bases between. CDR1 is SGHVS and CDR2 is FQNEAQ in the germline V gene. The CDR3 region is CASSPRQGLVETQYF. CDR3 nucleotides: TGTGCCAGCAGCCCACGGCAGGGGTTGGTGGAGACCCAGTACTTC.

This clonotype was picked up a small number of times. The J gene is TRBJ1-1, the V gene TRBV4-1, with D possibly being TRBD1 (5 bases). Germline V CDR1 and CDR2: MGHRA, YSYEKL. This CDR3 has 16 amino acids. The germline V and J ends were trimmed by 5 bases and 0 bases, with 16 bases remaining between them. The CDR3: CASSFRQINMNTEAFF. As DNA, the CDR3 is TGCGCCAGCAGCTTCCGACAGATTAATATGAACACTGAAGCTTTCTTT.

This rearrangement joins TRBV20-1 to TRBJ2-5, with 7 bases identical to TRBD2. Germline assignment: CDR1 DFQATT and CDR2 SNEGSKA (reference sequence). Trimming removed 1 base from V and 1 base from J; junction bases left unmatched: 30. This CDR3 region has 23 residues. In nucleotides, the CDR3 is TGCAGTGCTAGAGTTGCAACTCCCCGTCTCGGCGGGGGTTCCACCGGGGCCCAAGAGACCCAGTACTTC. Protein product: CSARVATPRLGGGSTGAQETQYF.

This clonotype was detected only a few times. The V call is TRBV12-3 or TRBV12-4, the J call TRBJ2-7, with TRBD1 matching over 7 bases. This CDR3 has 17 amino acids. V trimming: 4 bases; J trimming: 1 base; junction bases outside the gene matches: 13. In nucleotides, the CDR3 is TGTGCCAGCAGTTATCGGGGACAGCTTCAAGGGTCCTACGAGCAGTACTTC. Protein product: CASSYRGQLQGSYEQYF.